This T cell receptor (beta chain) was recovered during a study of shared T cell receptors in the human thymus. Assay: immunoSEQ multiplex PCR; the TCRdb copy retains only in-frame clones and omits some. This sample carries roughly 710,000 clones, roughly 88% of them seen once, and the ten largest clones take under 0.012%. The CDR3 runs to 14 residues. V was pared by 6 bases and J by 6 bases, with 7 bases of the junction left unmatched. Germline CDR1 MRHNA, CDR2 SNTAGT. These data were likewise used in another study, on human thymus T cells. This second study notes: Healthy Finnish infants undergoing corrective surgery for congenital heart defects were used as donors. During corrective heart surgery, resections were taken, and the thymus tissue came from them. V and J genes seemed to be used with bias in thymic and blood repertoires.

The sequence came from a girl less than two years old with a congenital heart defect. The V gene is TRBV6-4, the J gene TRBJ2-1; 8 positions match TRBD2. Sample: thymocytes. DNA for the CDR3: TGTGCCAGCAGCGGCTCCGGGACTAGCAATGAGCAGTTCTTC. Translating it yields CASSGSGTSNEQFF.